This entry lists 9 T cell receptor beta chains sequenced from one sample in a study of T-cell memory formation after mild COVID-19. TCRdb re-analysed the 5' RACE reads in MiXCR, keeping a single row per CDR3 protein. Altogether tens of thousands of distinct CDR3 sequences are present, about an eighth being singletons, with the ten largest covering 25% to 30%. The sequencing input was PBMCs or a T cell subset sorted from them (not recorded which). The source of these receptors is a man aged 18 to 29 who had mild COVID-19 (a few samples of this study predate the infection). Cell type and time point are not known.

The sample holds many counts of this clonotype. The rearrangement joins TRBV7-6 to TRBJ1-4; tentative D call: TRBD1 (6 bases). The CDR3 has 14 residues. The V end lost 5 bases, the J end lost 6 bases, and 13 bases lay between the germline ends. Germline values: CDR1 SGHVS, CDR2 FNYEAQ. The CDR3 DNA follows: TGTGCCAGCAGCCGACAGGTGGAAGATGAAAAACTGTTTTTT. This codes for CASSRQVEDEKLFF.

This clonotype was seen repeatedly, ten times or more. V usage is TRBV12-3 or TRBV12-4 and J usage is TRBJ2-3; the D gene is possibly TRBD2 (5 bases). This CDR3 is 14 amino acids long. Trimming took off 5 bases at V and 2 bases at J, with 11 bases between the two ends. Written as DNA, the CDR3 is TGTGCCAGCAGTCAAGACTATAACACAGATACGCAGTATTTT. The encoded protein is CASSQDYNTDTQYF.

This clonotype was recorded many times. The V and J genes are TRBV5-1 and TRBJ1-2; 7 nucleotides align to TRBD1. J was trimmed by 2 bases and V by 2 bases; bases with no gene match: 6. The CDR3 length is 15 residues. CDR1 is SGHRS and CDR2 is YFSETQ in the germline V gene. In DNA, the CDR3 is TGCGCCAGCAGCTTTACTGGACAGGAAAACTATGGCTACACCTTC. This gives the protein CASSFTGQENYGYTF.

This clonotype was detected ten times or more. The chain links TRBV6-5 to TRBJ1-4; D not certain. The CDR3 length is 13 residues. The germline V and J ends were trimmed by 0 bases and 5 bases, with 4 bases remaining between them. CDR1 is MNHEY and CDR2 is SVGAGI in the germline V gene. The CDR3, as DNA: TGTGCCAGCAGTTACTCGGGGAATGAAAAACTGTTTTTT. Translated: CASSYSGNEKLFF.

This clonotype was seen repeatedly, ten times or more. The gene calls are TRBV12-3 or TRBV12-4 and TRBJ1-4; the match to TRBD1 covers 8 bases. Losses at the gene ends were 5 bases for V and 8 bases for J; bases not matched to a gene: 7. This CDR3 contains 14 residues. The CDR3 DNA reads as TGTGCCAGCAGTCATGGACAGGGTAGGGAAAAACTGTTTTTT. Protein product: CASSHGQGREKLFF.

This clonotype was detected ten times or more. J is TRBJ1-4 and V is TRBV4-1; D is unresolved. The CDR3 spans 15 residues. V lost 0 bases to trimming and J lost 4 bases, with 9 bases between them. In germline, CDR1 is MGHRA, CDR2 YSYEKL. CDR3 sequence reads: CASSQDNRGNEKLFF. CDR3 DNA: TGCGCCAGCAGCCAAGACAACCGGGGTAATGAAAAACTGTTTTTT.

In this sample, this clonotype turned up many times. The rearrangement joins TRBV12-3 or TRBV12-4 to TRBJ2-2, with 7 positions matching TRBD2. V lost 5 bases, J lost 9 bases, and 9 bases stayed unmatched. CDR3 length: 14 amino acids. CDR3 region: CASSPGLVSRELFF. CDR3 nucleotides: TGTGCCAGCAGTCCTGGACTAGTTAGCCGGGAGCTGTTTTTT.

The table lists this clonotype with many counts. The V and J genes are TRBV11-3 and TRBJ2-1; D remains ambiguous. The CDR3 length is 13 residues. CDR1 is SGHNT, CDR2 YENEEA, per germline. The V and J ends lost 3 bases and 9 bases respectively, with 12 bases between them. CDR3: CASSFIPEGEQFF. CDR3 DNA sequence: TGTGCCAGCAGCTTTATCCCCGAAGGTGAGCAGTTCTTC.

This clonotype has ten or more counts. The V and J genes are TRBV5-1 and TRBJ1-1, with 10 bases matching TRBD1. Trimming cost V 1 base and J 4 bases; bases outside gene matches: 4. The CDR3 consists of 15 residues. In germline, CDR1 is SGHRS, CDR2 YFSETQ. The CDR3 DNA reads TGCGCCAGCAGCTTGTTGGGACAGGGGAGCACTGAAGCTTTCTTT. The encoded protein is CASSLLGQGSTEAFF. The whole variable domain, filled in from reference TRBV5-1 and TRBJ1-1, reads KAGVTQTPRYLIKTRGQQVTLSCSPISGHRSVSWYQQTPGQGLQFLFEYFSETQRNKGNFPGRFSGRQFSNSRSEMNVSTLELGDSALYLCASSLLGQGSTEAFFGQGTRLTVV.